These T cell receptor beta chains were read from a single sample in a study of blood T cell repertoires in COVID-19. TCRdb's copy holds only in-frame clones and misses some; the assay was immunoSEQ multiplex PCR. The profile covers some 50,000 clones, with around 80% appearing a single time and roughly 8.7% taken by the ten largest. The sample comprised peripheral blood. The receptor set was obtained from a woman over 75 with acute or convalescent COVID-19. The CDR3 runs from the conserved cysteine through the conserved F or W. D genes are given only for firm matches. Expanded clones are given a class, and other clones once, few, many or no size at all.

v_call,clone_size,j_call,d_call,cdr3_aa,cdr3_nt
TRBV7-3,.,TRBJ2-1,.,CASSLNGRNEQFF,TGTGCCAGCAGCTTAAACGGTCGGAATGAGCAGTTCTTC
TRBV18,.,TRBJ1-4,TRBD1,CASSRDVGTGMATNEKLFF,TGTGCCAGCTCACGGGACGTTGGGACAGGGATGGCAACTAATGAAAAACTGTTTTTT
TRBV4-2,once,TRBJ2-2,.,CASSRPEGGGANTGELFF,TGTGCCAGCAGCCGACCAGAAGGGGGGGGCGCGAACACCGGGGAGCTGTTTTTT
TRBV6-5,.,TRBJ2-3,.,CASAGLYTTDTQYF,TGTGCCAGCGCTGGACTATACACCACAGATACGCAGTATTTT
TRBV28,.,TRBJ2-7,.,CASSLWISDSVYEQYF,TGTGCCAGCAGTTTATGGATTAGTGACTCGGTATACGAGCAGTACTTC
TRBV28,.,TRBJ1-5,.,CASSLRGQPGNQPQHF,TGTGCCAGCAGTTTGCGGGGGCAGCCCGGCAATCAGCCCCAGCATTTT
TRBV10-3,.,TRBJ2-1,TRBD2,CAISGERDDEQFF,TGTGCCATCAGTGGTGAGCGGGACGATGAGCAGTTCTTC
TRBV12-5,.,TRBJ2-1,.,CASGFPPGYNEQFF,TGTGCTAGTGGTTTCCCTCCCGGCTACAATGAGCAGTTCTTC
TRBV2,once,TRBJ1-4,.,CASNPKTANEKLFF,TGTGCCAGCAATCCTAAAACAGCTAATGAAAAACTGTTTTTT
TRBV2,.,TRBJ2-2,TRBD2,CASRSGGTGELFF,TGTGCCAGTCGTAGCGGGGGGACCGGGGAGCTGTTTTTT
TRBV19,once,TRBJ2-7,TRBD1,CASSPGQFTYEQYF,TGTGCCAGTAGTCCGGGACAGTTTACCTACGAGCAGTACTTC
TRBV3-1/TRBV3-2,.,TRBJ2-1,.,CASSPGLYNEQFF,TGTGCCAGCAGCCCGGGACTGTACAATGAGCAGTTCTTC
TRBV18,.,TRBJ1-5,TRBD1,CASSPDGTGKEGGQPQHF,TGTGCCAGCTCACCAGACGGGACAGGGAAGGAAGGTGGTCAGCCCCAGCATTTT
TRBV19,.,TRBJ2-4,TRBD2,CASTSSGLADYSAKNIQYF,TGTGCCAGTACCAGCTCGGGACTAGCGGACTATTCAGCCAAAAACATTCAGTACTTC
TRBV30,few,TRBJ1-4,.,CGGPATNEKLFF,TGTGGGGGCCCCGCAACTAATGAAAAACTGTTTTTT
TRBV5-1,once,TRBJ2-7,.,CASSLGGASGEQYF,TGCGCCAGCAGCTTGGGTGGGGCGTCAGGCGAGCAGTACTTC
TRBV2,.,TRBJ2-3,.,CASSVRRDILTDTQYF,TGTGCCAGCAGTGTCCGACGGGACATCCTCACAGATACGCAGTATTTT
TRBV28,.,TRBJ1-5,.,CASRQYRAQPQHF,TGTGCCAGCAGACAATACAGGGCCCAGCCCCAGCATTTT
TRBV11-2,few,TRBJ1-4,.,CASSPPDGGANEKLFF,TGTGCCAGCAGCCCCCCGGACGGAGGGGCTAATGAAAAACTGTTTTTT